This is a list of T cell receptor beta chains from one sample in a study of identical twins. TCRdb reprocessed the 5' RACE reads via MiXCR and lists one record per CDR3 protein. Of hundreds of thousands of distinct CDR3 sequences detected, 8.5% to 9.5% appear once; the ten largest clones hold 0.98%. The sample was also linked to a second study, of yellow fever vaccine responses in identical twins.

The sequenced material came from PBMCs. These TCRs come from a woman aged 18 to 35 in good health. CDR3s include the opening cysteine and the closing phenylalanine or tryptophan. The D gene is left open where the match is weak. Size tells how often a clone was seen (once, few, many) or the class of an expanded clone, and some rows leave it out.

D gene: TRBD2
clone size: few
J gene: TRBJ2-1
V gene: TRBV11-2
CDR3 protein: CASSSRTSGRKAYNEQFF
CDR3 DNA: TGTGCCAGCAGCTCCCGGACTAGCGGGAGGAAAGCCTACAATGAGCAGTTCTTC

D gene: .
clone size: many
J gene: TRBJ2-1
V gene: TRBV7-8
CDR3 protein: CASSLWERSYNEQFF
CDR3 DNA: TGTGCCAGCAGCTTATGGGAGCGTTCCTACAATGAGCAGTTCTTC

D gene: TRBD2
clone size: few
J gene: TRBJ2-5
V gene: TRBV7-2
CDR3 protein: CASSPGLAGRGETQYF
CDR3 DNA: TGTGCCAGCAGCCCCGGACTAGCGGGGAGAGGGGAGACCCAGTACTTC

D gene: .
clone size: few
J gene: TRBJ2-5
V gene: TRBV25-1
CDR3 protein: CASSPLPSEYQETQYF
CDR3 DNA: TGTGCCAGCAGTCCCCTCCCGAGCGAGTACCAAGAGACCCAGTACTTC

D gene: TRBD2
clone size: many
J gene: TRBJ2-3
V gene: TRBV7-9
CDR3 protein: CASSSRVASGRLDTQYF
CDR3 DNA: TGTGCCAGCAGCTCGAGAGTGGCTAGCGGTCGTTTGGATACGCAGTATTTT

D gene: .
clone size: few
J gene: TRBJ2-5
V gene: TRBV5-1
CDR3 protein: CASSSFLQETQYF
CDR3 DNA: TGCGCCAGCAGCTCTTTTCTACAAGAGACCCAGTACTTC

D gene: .
clone size: many
J gene: TRBJ2-5
V gene: TRBV15
CDR3 protein: CATSALGWETQYF
CDR3 DNA: TGTGCCACCAGCGCCTTAGGGTGGGAGACCCAGTACTTC

D gene: .
clone size: few
J gene: TRBJ1-1
V gene: TRBV6-5
CDR3 protein: CASSYGGAPKINTEAFF
CDR3 DNA: TGTGCCAGCAGTTACGGTGGGGCACCAAAGATTAACACTGAAGCTTTCTTT

D gene: .
clone size: few
J gene: TRBJ2-1
V gene: TRBV5-1
CDR3 protein: CASTTGDSRNEQFF
CDR3 DNA: TGCGCCAGTACTACGGGGGACTCTCGCAATGAGCAGTTCTTC

D gene: TRBD1
clone size: many
J gene: TRBJ2-7
V gene: TRBV6-2/TRBV6-3
CDR3 protein: CASSFDRGLYEQYF
CDR3 DNA: TGTGCCAGCAGTTTCGACAGGGGGCTCTACGAGCAGTACTTC

D gene: .
clone size: many
J gene: TRBJ2-7
V gene: TRBV10-3
CDR3 protein: CAISPGHSYEQYF
CDR3 DNA: TGTGCCATCAGCCCGGGACACTCCTACGAGCAGTACTTC

D gene: .
clone size: many
J gene: TRBJ2-1
V gene: TRBV29-1
CDR3 protein: CSVDWQGFANEQFF
CDR3 DNA: TGCAGCGTTGATTGGCAGGGTTTTGCCAATGAGCAGTTCTTC

D gene: .
clone size: .
J gene: TRBJ1-6
V gene: TRBV2
CDR3 protein: CASSERWEGYSPLHF
CDR3 DNA: TGTGCCAGCAGTGAGCGGTGGGAGGGGTATTCACCCCTCCACTTT

D gene: .
clone size: few
J gene: TRBJ2-7
V gene: TRBV6-1
CDR3 protein: CASSVTGSSYEQYF
CDR3 DNA: TGTGCCAGCAGCGTGACAGGATCCTCCTACGAGCAGTACTTC

D gene: .
clone size: .
J gene: TRBJ2-3
V gene: TRBV7-7
CDR3 protein: CASSLEGRVTDTQYF
CDR3 DNA: TGTGCTAGCAGCTTAGAAGGACGGGTCACAGATACGCAGTATTTT

D gene: .
clone size: few
J gene: TRBJ1-1
V gene: TRBV7-9
CDR3 protein: CASSLESETEAFF
CDR3 DNA: TGTGCCAGCAGCTTAGAGTCCGAAACTGAAGCTTTCTTT

D gene: TRBD1
clone size: .
J gene: TRBJ1-1
V gene: TRBV5-1
CDR3 protein: CASSARDRVGTEAFF
CDR3 DNA: TGCGCCAGCAGCGCTCGGGACAGGGTCGGTACTGAAGCTTTCTTT

D gene: .
clone size: .
J gene: TRBJ2-2
V gene: TRBV7-9
CDR3 protein: CASSPWPGHNTGELFF
CDR3 DNA: TGTGCCAGCAGCCCGTGGCCGGGACACAACACCGGGGAGCTGTTTTTT

D gene: .
clone size: few
J gene: TRBJ1-5
V gene: TRBV4-1
CDR3 protein: CASSGGHTDTQHF
CDR3 DNA: TGCGCCAGCAGCGGAGGCCACACAGATACGCAGCATTTT

D gene: TRBD1
clone size: many
J gene: TRBJ1-1
V gene: TRBV6-1
CDR3 protein: CASSRGQENTEAFF
CDR3 DNA: TGTGCCAGCAGTAGGGGACAGGAGAACACTGAAGCTTTCTTT

D gene: .
clone size: many
J gene: TRBJ1-1
V gene: TRBV4-1
CDR3 protein: CASSQARQIMNTEAFF
CDR3 DNA: TGCGCCAGCAGCCAAGCCCGACAGATCATGAACACTGAAGCTTTCTTT

D gene: .
clone size: .
J gene: TRBJ1-1
V gene: TRBV7-2
CDR3 protein: CASSLVSGQNTEAFF
CDR3 DNA: TGTGCCAGCAGCTTAGTTTCGGGACAGAACACTGAAGCTTTCTTT

D gene: TRBD1
clone size: few
J gene: TRBJ1-1
V gene: TRBV29-1
CDR3 protein: CSTGQGGTEAFF
CDR3 DNA: TGCAGCACCGGACAGGGGGGGACTGAAGCTTTCTTT

D gene: .
clone size: few
J gene: TRBJ2-1
V gene: TRBV6-5
CDR3 protein: CASSNPGQEQFF
CDR3 DNA: TGTGCCAGCAGTAACCCGGGACAAGAGCAGTTCTTC

D gene: TRBD2
clone size: .
J gene: TRBJ2-7
V gene: TRBV6-1
CDR3 protein: CASSPRGLAGYEQYF
CDR3 DNA: TGTGCCAGCAGTCCCCGAGGGCTAGCGGGGTACGAGCAGTACTTC

D gene: TRBD2
clone size: .
J gene: TRBJ2-1
V gene: TRBV28
CDR3 protein: CASSLVLAKYNEQFF
CDR3 DNA: TGTGCCAGCAGTTTAGTACTAGCGAAGTACAATGAGCAGTTCTTC

D gene: TRBD2
clone size: few
J gene: TRBJ2-7
V gene: TRBV12-3/TRBV12-4
CDR3 protein: CASSPPPGGLSSYEQYF
CDR3 DNA: TGTGCCAGCAGTCCACCCCCCGGGGGGTTAAGCTCCTACGAGCAGTACTTC

D gene: .
clone size: .
J gene: TRBJ2-7
V gene: TRBV6-5
CDR3 protein: CASRLNSYEQYF
CDR3 DNA: TGTGCCAGCAGACTCAACTCCTACGAGCAGTACTTC

D gene: .
clone size: .
J gene: TRBJ2-5
V gene: TRBV2
CDR3 protein: CASREGTSRTQYF
CDR3 DNA: TGTGCCAGCAGGGAAGGGACTTCGCGGACCCAGTACTTC

D gene: .
clone size: .
J gene: TRBJ2-2
V gene: TRBV7-2
CDR3 protein: CASSPAMPGELFF
CDR3 DNA: TGTGCCAGCAGTCCCGCGATGCCCGGGGAGCTGTTTTTT

D gene: TRBD2
clone size: many
J gene: TRBJ2-1
V gene: TRBV7-9
CDR3 protein: CASIALAGGGEQFF
CDR3 DNA: TGTGCCAGCATTGCACTAGCGGGAGGGGGTGAGCAGTTCTTC

D gene: .
clone size: many
J gene: TRBJ1-4
V gene: TRBV14
CDR3 protein: CASSSLDSGTNEKLFF
CDR3 DNA: TGTGCCAGCAGCAGCCTCGACAGCGGAACTAATGAAAAACTGTTTTTT

D gene: .
clone size: few
J gene: TRBJ1-1
V gene: TRBV20-1
CDR3 protein: CSVHRGAGEAFF
CDR3 DNA: TGCAGTGTTCATCGGGGGGCTGGTGAAGCTTTCTTT

D gene: .
clone size: many
J gene: TRBJ2-7
V gene: TRBV20-1
CDR3 protein: CSASPATYEQYF
CDR3 DNA: TGCAGTGCTAGTCCCGCGACCTACGAGCAGTACTTC

D gene: .
clone size: many
J gene: TRBJ1-2
V gene: TRBV5-6
CDR3 protein: CASSSPWGNNGYTF
CDR3 DNA: TGTGCCAGCAGCTCCCCTTGGGGGAATAACGGCTACACCTTC

D gene: TRBD1
clone size: .
J gene: TRBJ2-4
V gene: TRBV6-2/TRBV6-3
CDR3 protein: CASSETGVAKNIQYF
CDR3 DNA: TGTGCCAGCAGCGAGACAGGGGTAGCCAAAAACATTCAGTACTTC

D gene: .
clone size: few
J gene: TRBJ1-4
V gene: TRBV27
CDR3 protein: CASGHHNEKLFF
CDR3 DNA: TGTGCCAGTGGGCACCATAATGAAAAACTGTTTTTT

D gene: .
clone size: .
J gene: TRBJ2-3
V gene: TRBV12-3/TRBV12-4
CDR3 protein: CASSLGPGWTDTQYF
CDR3 DNA: TGTGCCAGCAGTTTAGGCCCAGGGTGGACAGATACGCAGTATTTT

D gene: TRBD2
clone size: .
J gene: TRBJ2-3
V gene: TRBV29-1
CDR3 protein: CSVDGGTSGRSDTQYF
CDR3 DNA: TGCAGCGTTGATGGCGGGACTAGCGGGAGGTCAGATACGCAGTATTTT

D gene: .
clone size: .
J gene: TRBJ2-5
V gene: TRBV20-1
CDR3 protein: CSARVTDQETQYF
CDR3 DNA: TGCAGTGCTAGGGTGACAGACCAAGAGACCCAGTACTTC

D gene: .
clone size: .
J gene: TRBJ2-5
V gene: TRBV5-6
CDR3 protein: CASSLGASNPLLETQYF
CDR3 DNA: TGTGCCAGCAGCTTGGGGGCTAGTAATCCGCTGTTAGAGACCCAGTACTTC

D gene: .
clone size: few
J gene: TRBJ1-3
V gene: TRBV3-1
CDR3 protein: CASSQSGGASGNTIYF
CDR3 DNA: TGTGCCAGCAGCCAGTCGGGGGGGGCCTCTGGAAACACCATATATTTT

D gene: TRBD1
clone size: .
J gene: TRBJ2-7
V gene: TRBV5-1
CDR3 protein: CASSSLTGLDEQYF
CDR3 DNA: TGCGCCAGCAGCTCCCTGACAGGGCTCGACGAGCAGTACTTC

D gene: .
clone size: .
J gene: TRBJ1-2
V gene: TRBV4-3
CDR3 protein: CASSPDVGSTNYGYTF
CDR3 DNA: TGCGCCAGCAGCCCGGATGTGGGGTCTACTAACTATGGCTACACCTTC

D gene: TRBD1
clone size: many
J gene: TRBJ1-5
V gene: TRBV29-1
CDR3 protein: CSVVSGQENQPQHF
CDR3 DNA: TGCAGCGTTGTGTCGGGACAGGAAAATCAGCCCCAGCATTTT

D gene: TRBD2
clone size: few
J gene: TRBJ2-1
V gene: TRBV10-3
CDR3 protein: CAISGSGGGNEQFF
CDR3 DNA: TGTGCCATCAGTGGTAGCGGGGGGGGAAATGAGCAGTTCTTC

D gene: .
clone size: many
J gene: TRBJ2-7
V gene: TRBV7-9
CDR3 protein: CASTADSYEQYF
CDR3 DNA: TGTGCCAGCACTGCCGATTCCTACGAGCAGTACTTC

D gene: .
clone size: few
J gene: TRBJ2-1
V gene: TRBV7-6
CDR3 protein: CASSLSSNHYNEQFF
CDR3 DNA: TGTGCCAGCAGCTTATCTAGCAACCACTACAATGAGCAGTTCTTC